Reported below is one T cell receptor beta chain. The target antigen is unknown. The sample comes from a study of cytomegalovirus exposure and HLA in healthy donors. About the study: Membership in the Caucasian-associated ancestry cluster was found for around 81% of almost 400 genotyped donors.

Germline-derived CDR1 and CDR2 are MNHEY and SVGAGI. The CDR3 runs 14 residues. Between the trimmed V and J ends, which lost 5 bases and 0 bases, there was a span of 11 bases. Primers included in the PCR were 60 Vbeta and 13 Jbeta primers. TCRdb's table, derived via immunoSEQ multiplex PCR, lists solely in-frame clones and lacks some. The sample consists of 84,000 or so clones, 65% to 85% of them appearing once. Findings of the study overall: Other equally common chains were less clonally expanded than HLA-associated TCR beta chains, a later analysis showed.

This TCR came from a woman between 50 and 59 years old in good health and CMV-seronegative. The sample consisted of PBMCs. The chain combines TRBV6-5 with TRBJ2-7, with no clear D. CDR3 DNA sequence: TGTGCCAGCAGTGCCATAGAGAGCTCCTACGAGCAGTACTTC. Translated, it gives CASSAIESSYEQYF.